This T cell receptor beta chain was profiled in a study of T cells in localized non-small cell lung cancer. Data came from immunoSEQ multiplex PCR; TCRdb stores just in-frame clones and leaves some out. Here the sample spans tens of thousands of clones, approximately 91% being singletons. Germline values: CDR1 SGHNT, CDR2 YYREEE (reference sequence). Trimming took off 4 bases at V and 0 bases at J, with 6 bases between the two ends. The CDR3 has 13 residues. The sequenced sample was peripheral blood, obtained before any cancer treatment. This sequence was found in a female donor over 55 with stage I squamous cell lung carcinoma. The V and J genes are TRBV5-4 and TRBJ2-3; D gene unclear. The CDR3 loop is CASSTPSTDTQYF. The DNA of the CDR3 is TGTGCCAGCAGCACACCTAGCACAGATACGCAGTATTTT.